This TCR beta chain comes out of a study of cytomegalovirus exposure and HLA in healthy donors. General study points: For most TCR beta V segments, an earlier analysis put the productive rate at about 87% or about 30% of the time. A later examination showed that TCR association rates differed by HLA locus, with DRB1 most and HLA-C fewest. Later work found most CMV-associated TCR beta chains apparently HLA-restricted.

It was with 60 Vbeta and 13 Jbeta primers that the PCR ran. Libraries were prepared by immunoSEQ multiplex PCR; TCRdb keeps only in-frame clonotypes and omits some of them. Here the sample spans just over 150,000 clones, less than 90% being singletons. A note on this clone: Its antigen is currently unknown.

This clonotype was sampled from a young man in good health and CMV-seronegative. The sample taken for sequencing was PBMCs.

Written as DNA, the CDR3 is TGTGCCAGCAGTTTGGTAGGAACAGGGGAAGGCGAGCAGTACTTC. Protein product: CASSLVGTGEGEQYF. The chain couples TRBV28 to TRBJ2-7; 7 positions agree with TRBD1. Germline CDR1 is MDHEN and CDR2 is SYDVKM. J gave up 6 bases and V 3 bases, and 11 bases lay outside the gene matches. CDR3 length: 15 amino acids.